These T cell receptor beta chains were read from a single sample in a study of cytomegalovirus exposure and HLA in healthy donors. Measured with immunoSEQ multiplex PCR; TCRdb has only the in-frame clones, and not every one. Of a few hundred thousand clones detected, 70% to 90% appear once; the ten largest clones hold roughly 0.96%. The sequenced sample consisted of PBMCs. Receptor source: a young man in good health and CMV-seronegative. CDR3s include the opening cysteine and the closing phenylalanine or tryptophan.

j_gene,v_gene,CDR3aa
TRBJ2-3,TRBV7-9,CASSQGHSTDTQYF
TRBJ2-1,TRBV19,CASSQGTYNEQFF
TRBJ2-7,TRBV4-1,CASSQEGDSNYEQYF
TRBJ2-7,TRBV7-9,CASTTGGARQYF
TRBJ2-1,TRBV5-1,CASSLFSGGPDEQFF
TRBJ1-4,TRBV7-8,CASSPGRRANEKLFF
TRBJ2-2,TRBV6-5,CASSPDRGSTGELFF
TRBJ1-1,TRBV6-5,CASSYSVRGNTEAFF
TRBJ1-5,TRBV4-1,CASSQDPVSNQPQHF
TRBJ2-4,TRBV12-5,CASGSQGGNIQYF
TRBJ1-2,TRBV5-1,CASSFEGQGYGYTF
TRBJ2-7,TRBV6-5,CASSYSISGIGEQYF
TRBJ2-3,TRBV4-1,CASSLSRGGGGDTQYF
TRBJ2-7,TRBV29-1,CSVGQGAFYEQYF